This T cell receptor beta chain was sequenced during a study of T cell responses to AZD1222 COVID-19 vaccine. On this clone: What it binds is unknown.

Trimming shortened V by 5 bases and J by 7 bases, and 14 bases separated the two germline ends. The CDR3 is 14 amino acids. Germline V gene lookup returns CDR1 SNHLY and CDR2 FYNNEI. Assay used: immunoSEQ multiplex PCR; TCRdb lists only in-frame clones, some missing. The data contain around 94,000 clones, 84% of them singletons. Overall study findings and caveats: The span of vaccine-associated CD4 TCRs extended across spike, with dominance at 160-218 and 743-854.

This chain uses TRBV2 with TRBJ1-4; TRBD1 might be the D (6 bases). The starting material was peripheral blood, obtained on day 0 of AZD1222 vaccination. The sequence came from an adult in good health. The chain's CDR3 is CASSLQGTGEKLFF. The CDR3 DNA is TGTGCCAGCAGTCTACAGGGAACGGGTGAAAAACTGTTTTTT.